The 32 T cell receptor beta chains in this list originate from one sample, sequenced in a study of blood T cell repertoires in COVID-19 (dated by TCRdb to about 2020). The library was obtained by the immunoSEQ multiplex PCR assay. TCRdb re-hosts the immuneACCESS table, in-frame sequences only. Its copies lack some clones; in the studies checked, an unresolved V gene accounts for under half of them, and the cause for the rest is not known. The sample yields 100,000 to 150,000 clones; 60% to 80% were counted once. Clones ranked in the top ten supply around 5.5% of the sample. Sequenced material: peripheral blood. Every receptor here comes from a man in his sixties with acute or convalescent COVID-19.

The J gene is TRBJ2-7, the V gene TRBV4-2; D may be TRBD2 (6 bases). Germline assignment: CDR1 LGHNA and CDR2 YNFKEQ. The CDR3 length is 11 residues. Trimming took off 5 bases at V and 4 bases at J, with 6 bases between the two ends. As DNA, the CDR3 is TGTGCCAGCAGCGCGGGGTACGAGCAGTACTTC. It codes for CASSAGYEQYF.

V is TRBV3-1 (or the pseudogene TRBV3-2) and J is TRBJ1-1, with 7 bases aligning to TRBD1. In germline, CDR1 is LGHDT, CDR2 YNNKEL (reference sequence). V lost 3 bases to trimming and J lost 5 bases; unmatched junction nucleotides: 6. The CDR3 is made up of 14 amino acids. CDR3 nucleotides: TGTGCCAGCAGCCAGGCGGACAGGTATACTGAAGCTTTCTTT. This sequence encodes CASSQADRYTEAFF.

The chain has TRBV30 and TRBJ2-3; TRBD1 aligns across 10 bases. Germline V gene data show CDR1 as GTSNPN and CDR2 as SVGIG (reference sequence). V lost 1 base to trimming and J lost 5 bases; unmatched junction nucleotides: 6. The CDR3 is 15 amino acids. The CDR3 loop reads CAWSAPDRGRDTQYF. DNA of the CDR3: TGTGCCTGGAGTGCCCCTGACAGGGGGCGAGATACGCAGTATTTT. Full variable domain (missing parts from reference TRBV30 and TRBJ2-3): SQTIHQWPATLVQPVGSPLSLECTVEGTSNPNLYWYRQAAGRGLQLLFYSVGIGQISSEVPQNLSASRPQDRQFILSSKKLLLSDSGFYLCAWSAPDRGRDTQYFGPGTRLTVL.

The CDR3 coding sequence is TGTGCCAGCAGCCAAAGGGACAGGGCTGCTTTCTTT. It specifies CASSQRDRAAFF. The chain joins TRBV16 to TRBJ1-1; 9 bases are shared with TRBD1. Trimming cost V 2 bases and J 11 bases; bases outside gene matches: 3. The CDR3 spans 12 residues. Germline lookup yields CDR1 KGHSY and CDR2 FQNENV. The full variable domain, its missing parts supplied by reference TRBV16 and TRBJ1-1, is GEEVAQTPKHLVRGEGQKAKLYCAPIKGHSYVFWYQQVLKNEFKFLISFQNENVFDETGMPKERFSAKCLPNSPCSLEIQATKLEDSAVYFCASSQRDRAAFFGQGTRLTVV.

Remarks on this clone: Other DNA sequences within the sample encode an identical CDR3. The chain's CDR3 is CASSPGQGNEKLFF. In nucleotides, the CDR3 is TGCGCCAGCAGCCCGGGACAGGGGAATGAAAAACTGTTTTTT. The chain employs TRBV5-1 and TRBJ1-4, with 10 bases identical to TRBD1. Trimming removed 4 bases from V and 5 bases from J; junction bases left unmatched: 2. The CDR3 loop spans 14 amino acids. Germline CDR1 is SGHRS and CDR2 is YFSETQ.

The chain joins TRBV18 to TRBJ1-2; D call uncertain. V shed 0 bases and J shed 6 bases, with 8 bases lying between them. Germline CDR1 reads KGHSH; CDR2 reads LQKENI. This CDR3 is built from 13 residues. In DNA, the CDR3 is TGTGCCAGCTCACCACCGAATGGAGATGGCTACACCTTC. Residues: CASSPPNGDGYTF.

This clone was counted once. The CDR3 DNA reads as TGTGCCAGCAGTTTTAATAACTATGGCTACACCTTC. Protein product: CASSFNNYGYTF. The chain has TRBV12-3 or TRBV12-4 and TRBJ1-2, with D unresolved. Trimming took 3 bases from V and 1 from J, leaving 3 bases between them. The CDR3 is 12 residues long.

V gene TRBV6-6 combines with J gene TRBJ1-1, with a tentative D call TRBD1 (6 bases). V dropped 1 base and J dropped 7 bases, with 16 bases sitting between them. Germline CDR1 reads MNHNY; CDR2 reads SVGAGI (reference sequence). The CDR3 loop spans 15 amino acids. The CDR3 coding sequence is TGTGCCAGCAGTTACTTTCTGGAAGGGGGTGTTGAAGCTTTCTTT. Its protein product is CASSYFLEGGVEAFF.

This clone has just a few counts. The chain has TRBV6-5 and TRBJ1-2, with D tentatively TRBD1 (5 bases). The germline V gene has CDR1 MNHEY and CDR2 SVGAGI. Trimming removed 8 bases at V and 4 bases at J, with 20 bases between. The CDR3 contains 15 residues. CDR3 sequence (DNA): TGTGCCAGCGCCTTGAATTCTGGCAGGGCCTATGGCTACACCTTC. Translated, it gives CASALNSGRAYGYTF.

This chain uses TRBV24-1 with TRBJ1-2, with 8 bases that match TRBD1. The CDR3 totals 15 residues. Germline V gene data show CDR1 as KGHDR and CDR2 as SFDVKD. V was clipped by 9 bases and J by 4 bases; unmatched bases: 12. The DNA for the CDR3 is TGTGCCACCTCTCCCCCGACAGGGGACCCCTATGGCTACACCTTC. Protein: CATSPPTGDPYGYTF.

This clone has a single count. The chain joins TRBV27 to TRBJ2-2, with a possible D match to TRBD2 (5 bases). Trimming shortened V by 2 bases and J by 4 bases, and 14 bases separated the two germline ends. CDR1 and CDR2 (germline): MNHEY, SMNVEV (reference sequence). CDR3 size: 16 residues. This CDR3 is CASSLRAEGVTGELFF. In nucleotides, the CDR3 is TGTGCCAGCAGTTTACGGGCTGAGGGAGTCACCGGGGAGCTGTTTTTT.

This chain joins TRBV7-6 and TRBJ1-3, with D uncertain. V shed 4 bases and J shed 0 bases, with 4 bases lying between them. The CDR3 has 13 amino acids. CDR1 and CDR2 (germline): SGHVS, FNYEAQ. The CDR3 sequence is CASSSYSGNTIYF. The CDR3 region has the DNA TGTGCCAGCAGCTCCTACTCTGGAAACACCATATATTTT.

The chain carries TRBV2 and TRBJ2-3; perhaps TRBD1 as D (6 bases). Germline V lookup: CDR1 SNHLY, CDR2 FYNNEI. The V and J ends lost 1 base and 3 bases respectively, with 11 bases between them. This CDR3 is 15 amino acids long. The CDR3 loop is CASSEEAQGTDTQYF. The CDR3 bases are TGTGCCAGCAGTGAAGAAGCTCAGGGGACAGATACGCAGTATTTT.

V and J are TRBV5-1 and TRBJ1-5, with unresolved D. Trimming pared 0 bases from V and 2 bases from J, leaving 6 bases between. This CDR3 is 14 amino acids long. The germline CDR1 and CDR2 sequences are SGHRS and YFSETQ. CDR3 loop: CASSLDQGNQPQHF. CDR3 bases: TGCGCCAGCAGCTTGGACCAGGGCAATCAGCCCCAGCATTTT.

The CDR3 region is CSVTGGARGNQPQHF. CDR3 sequence (DNA): TGCAGCGTTACAGGGGGCGCAAGGGGCAATCAGCCCCAGCATTTT. J is TRBJ1-5 and V is TRBV29-1; 9 bases fit TRBD1. Per germline, CDR1 SQVTM and CDR2 ANQGSEA. This CDR3 comprises 15 residues. V lost 5 bases to trimming and J lost 2 bases; unmatched junction nucleotides: 7.

The chain recombines TRBV10-1 with TRBJ1-1, with TRBD1 matching over 7 bases. Germline V gives CDR1 WNHNN, CDR2 SYGVQD (reference sequence). With V trimmed by 6 bases and J by 1 base, 2 bases remained unmatched. The CDR3 totals 13 residues. CDR3 sequence: CASRAGGNTEAFF. The CDR3 DNA sequence: TGCGCCAGCAGGGCAGGGGGGAACACTGAAGCTTTCTTT.

The V gene is TRBV14, the J gene TRBJ1-2, with D tentatively TRBD1 (6 bases). CDR1 is SGHDN, CDR2 FVKESK, per germline. The CDR3 runs to 15 residues. Trimming shortened V by 1 base and J by 3 bases, and 12 bases separated the two germline ends. CDR3 residues: CASSQVLTGYYGYTF. CDR3 nucleotides: TGTGCCAGCAGCCAAGTACTAACAGGGTACTATGGCTACACCTTC.

The chain links TRBV10-2 to TRBJ2-1; 11 nucleotides align to TRBD2. The germline V gene has CDR1 WSHSY and CDR2 SAAADI. V lost 8 bases and J lost 4; bases outside the gene matches: 4. This CDR3 is built from 14 residues. CDR3 loop: CASRRTSGYNEQFF. CDR3 DNA: TGCGCCAGCCGACGGACTAGCGGGTACAATGAGCAGTTCTTC.

The gene calls are TRBV5-6 and TRBJ1-5; D gene ambiguous. This CDR3 contains 16 residues. The V end was cut by 4 bases, the J end by 3 bases, with 17 bases between. The germline CDR1 and CDR2 sequences are SGHDT and YYEEEE. CDR3: CASSLLGSADNQPQHF. The DNA for the CDR3 is TGTGCCAGCAGCCTTCTGGGATCAGCGGACAATCAGCCCCAGCATTTT.

The V and J genes are TRBV4-2 and TRBJ2-1; the D gene is possibly TRBD1 (5 bases). The CDR3 totals 14 residues. Germline values: CDR1 LGHNA, CDR2 YNFKEQ. The V end was cut by 1 base, the J end by 4 bases, with 8 bases between. The chain's CDR3 is CASSQVQEYNEQFF. For the CDR3, the DNA is TGTGCCAGCAGCCAAGTACAGGAATACAATGAGCAGTTCTTC.

J is TRBJ1-1 and V is TRBV6-5; unclear D gene. V lost 0 bases to trimming and J lost 5 bases, with 7 bases between them. Germline loops: CDR1 MNHEY, CDR2 SVGAGI. The CDR3 loop spans 13 amino acids. The CDR3, as DNA: TGTGCCAGCAGTTACTCGAGAGAAACTGAAGCTTTCTTT. It translates to CASSYSRETEAFF.

This clone was recorded a few times. The V gene is TRBV27, the J gene TRBJ2-7, with 11 nucleotides matching TRBD2. The CDR3 extends over 15 amino acids. V shed 5 bases, J shed 4 bases, and the junction held 7 bases outside the gene matches. Germline V gives CDR1 MNHEY, CDR2 SMNVEV (reference sequence). CDR3: CASSPRLAGSYEQYF. The DNA of the CDR3 is TGTGCCAGCAGTCCAAGACTAGCGGGATCGTACGAGCAGTACTTC.

This chain connects TRBV10-3 to TRBJ1-2; TRBD1 matches 9 bases. Germline CDR1 reads ENHRY; CDR2 reads SYGVKD. The V gene end was trimmed by 10 bases and the J gene end by 8 bases; junction bases not matched to a gene: 11. This CDR3 has 13 residues. The CDR3 region has the DNA TGTGCCACCATGAAGACAGGGGGGATAGGCTACACCTTC. Protein sequence: CATMKTGGIGYTF.

The chain carries TRBV19 and TRBJ2-7; no firm D call. The ends were cut back, 1 base at V and 0 bases at J, with 10 bases in the middle. This CDR3 is 15 amino acids long. Per the germline V gene, CDR1 is LNHDA and CDR2 is SQIVND (reference sequence). CDR3 sequence reads: CASSIGAAYSYEQYF. The CDR3 DNA is TGTGCCAGTAGTATAGGGGCCGCGTACTCCTACGAGCAGTACTTC.

The chain links TRBV6-5 to TRBJ1-1, with 10 bases matching TRBD1. Germline trimming cut 10 bases from V and 4 bases from J; bases unmatched to any gene: 12. Germline lookup yields CDR1 MNHEY and CDR2 SVGAGI. This CDR3 comprises 15 residues. CDR3: CATIPSGQGSTEAFF. The DNA of the CDR3 is TGTGCCACTATCCCCTCGGGACAGGGGTCCACTGAAGCTTTCTTT.

This clone appeared a few times. V and J are TRBV7-2 and TRBJ2-3, with 8 bases lining up with TRBD2. Germline CDR1 SGHTA, CDR2 FQGNSA. The CDR3 length is 14 residues. V lost 3 bases, J lost 4 bases, and 3 bases stayed unmatched. The DNA of the CDR3 is TGTGCCAGCAGCTTGGGACTAGACGCAGATACGCAGTATTTT. This gives the protein CASSLGLDADTQYF. Complete variable domain (other parts from reference TRBV7-2 and TRBJ2-3): GAGVSQSPSNKVTEKGKDVELRCDPISGHTALYWYRQSLGQGLEFLIYFQGNSAPDKSGLPSDRFSAERTGGSVSTLTIQRTQQEDSAVYLCASSLGLDADTQYFGPGTRLTVL.

The chain recombines TRBV5-4 with TRBJ2-2; D ambiguous. This CDR3 spans 12 amino acids. V gave up 4 bases and J gave up 1 base, with 2 bases separating them. Germline V lookup: CDR1 SGHNT, CDR2 YYREEE (reference sequence). In nucleotides, the CDR3 is TGTGCCAGCAGCCTGAACACCGGGGAGCTGTTTTTT. This gives the protein CASSLNTGELFF.

This chain joins TRBV20-1 and TRBJ2-2; unclear D gene. This CDR3 has 11 residues. V lost 7 bases, J lost 2 bases, and 5 bases lay in between. The germline gives CDR1 DFQATT, CDR2 SNEGSKA (reference sequence). The CDR3 DNA is TGCAGTGGAGAAAACACCGGGGAGCTGTTTTTT. Amino acids: CSGENTGELFF.

CDR3 region: CAWSDGPGVDTQYF. CDR3 in DNA: TGTGCCTGGAGTGACGGGCCCGGGGTAGATACGCAGTATTTT. The V gene is TRBV30, the J gene TRBJ2-3; D may be TRBD2 (5 bases). Germline lookup yields CDR1 GTSNPN and CDR2 SVGIG (reference sequence). The V end was cut by 1 base, the J end by 5 bases, with 13 bases between. CDR3 length equals 14 residues.

This rearrangement joins TRBV12-3 or TRBV12-4 to TRBJ1-1; D gene uncertain. Trimming pared 3 bases from V and 6 bases from J, leaving 11 bases between. CDR3 length: 13 residues. DNA of the CDR3: TGTGCCAGCAGTTTTGCGGGTTCGGCTGAAGCTTTCTTT. Translation: CASSFAGSAEAFF.

This clone was recorded a few times. The CDR3 loop reads CASSPPQTSIYEQYF. The CDR3 DNA is TGTGCCAGCAGCCCCCCCCAGACTAGTATCTACGAGCAGTACTTC. This chain joins TRBV3-1 (or the pseudogene TRBV3-2) and TRBJ2-7; a weak D match, TRBD2 (6 bases). This CDR3 has 15 residues. Germline-derived CDR1 and CDR2 are LGHDT and YNNKEL (reference sequence). V lost 4 bases and J lost 3, with 16 bases in between.

V is TRBV7-9 and J is TRBJ2-1; D is unclear. Trimming removed 1 base from V and 6 bases from J, with 7 bases in between. Per the germline V gene, CDR1 is SEHNR and CDR2 is FQNEAQ (reference sequence). This CDR3 spans 13 amino acids. The chain's CDR3 is CASSLGSGNEQFF. CDR3 bases: TGTGCCAGCAGCTTAGGGTCGGGCAATGAGCAGTTCTTC.